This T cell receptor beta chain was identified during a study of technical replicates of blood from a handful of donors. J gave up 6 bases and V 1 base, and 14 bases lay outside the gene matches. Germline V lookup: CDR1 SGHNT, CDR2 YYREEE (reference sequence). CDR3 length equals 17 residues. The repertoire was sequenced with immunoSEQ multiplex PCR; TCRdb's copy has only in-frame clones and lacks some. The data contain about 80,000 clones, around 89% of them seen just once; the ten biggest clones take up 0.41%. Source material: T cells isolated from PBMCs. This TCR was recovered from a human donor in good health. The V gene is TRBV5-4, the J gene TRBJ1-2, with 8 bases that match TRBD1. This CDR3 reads CASSLPGAQGASNGYTF. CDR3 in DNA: TGTGCCAGCAGCTTGCCCGGGGCGCAGGGGGCATCAAATGGCTACACCTTC.